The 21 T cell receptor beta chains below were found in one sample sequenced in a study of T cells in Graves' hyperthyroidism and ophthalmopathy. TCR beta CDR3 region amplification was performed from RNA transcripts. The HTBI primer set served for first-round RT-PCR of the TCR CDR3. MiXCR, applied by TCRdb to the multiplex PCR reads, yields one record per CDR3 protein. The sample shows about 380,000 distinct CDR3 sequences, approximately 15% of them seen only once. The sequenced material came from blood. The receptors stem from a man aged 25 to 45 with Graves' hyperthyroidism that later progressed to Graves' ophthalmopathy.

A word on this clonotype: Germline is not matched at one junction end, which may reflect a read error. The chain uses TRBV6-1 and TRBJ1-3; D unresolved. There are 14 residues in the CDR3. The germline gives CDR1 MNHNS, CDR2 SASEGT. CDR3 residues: CGSSPGPRRYTIYF. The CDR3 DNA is TGTGGCAGCAGCCCAGGACCCAGACGGTACACCATATATTTT.

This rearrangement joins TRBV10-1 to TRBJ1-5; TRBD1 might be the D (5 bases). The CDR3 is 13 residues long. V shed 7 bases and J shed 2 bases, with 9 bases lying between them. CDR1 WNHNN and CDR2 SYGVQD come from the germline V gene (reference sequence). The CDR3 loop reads CASKQGGNQPQHF. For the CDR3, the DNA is TGCGCCAGCAAGCAGGGAGGCAATCAGCCCCAGCATTTT.

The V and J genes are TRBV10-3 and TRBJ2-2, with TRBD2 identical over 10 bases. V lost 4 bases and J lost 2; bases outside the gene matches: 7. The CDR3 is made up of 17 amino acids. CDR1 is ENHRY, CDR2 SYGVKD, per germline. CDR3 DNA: TGTGCCATCAGTGGTCTTAGCGGGGGGCCTAACACCGGGGAGCTGTTTTTT. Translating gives CAISGLSGGPNTGELFF.

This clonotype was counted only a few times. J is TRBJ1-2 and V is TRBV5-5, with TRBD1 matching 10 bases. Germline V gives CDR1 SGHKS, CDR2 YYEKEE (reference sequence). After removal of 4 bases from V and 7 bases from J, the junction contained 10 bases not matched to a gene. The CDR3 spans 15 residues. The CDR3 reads CASSAPGQGNPGYTF. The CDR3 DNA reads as TGTGCCAGCAGCGCGCCGGGACAGGGGAATCCTGGCTACACCTTC.

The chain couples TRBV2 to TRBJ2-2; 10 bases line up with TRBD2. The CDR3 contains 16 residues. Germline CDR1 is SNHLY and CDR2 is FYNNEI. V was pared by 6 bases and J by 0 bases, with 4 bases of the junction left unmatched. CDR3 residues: CASRVLAGANTGELFF. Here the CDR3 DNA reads TGTGCCAGCAGGGTTCTAGCGGGAGCGAACACCGGGGAGCTGTTTTTT.

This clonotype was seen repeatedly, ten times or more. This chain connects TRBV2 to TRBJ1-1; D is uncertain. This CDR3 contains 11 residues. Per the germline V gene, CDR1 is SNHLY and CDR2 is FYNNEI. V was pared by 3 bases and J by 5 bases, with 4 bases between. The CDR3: CASSERTEAFF. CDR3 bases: TGTGCCAGCAGTGAGAGGACTGAAGCTTTCTTT.

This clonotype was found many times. The CDR3 spells CASSQDLRELFF. The CDR3 DNA follows: TGTGCCAGCAGCCAAGATCTTCGGGAGCTGTTTTTT. The rearrangement joins TRBV3-1 to TRBJ2-2; D unresolved. The V gene's germline CDR1 is LGHDT and CDR2 YNNKEL (reference sequence). V was trimmed by 0 bases and J by 9 bases, leaving 5 bases between them. This CDR3 region has 12 residues.

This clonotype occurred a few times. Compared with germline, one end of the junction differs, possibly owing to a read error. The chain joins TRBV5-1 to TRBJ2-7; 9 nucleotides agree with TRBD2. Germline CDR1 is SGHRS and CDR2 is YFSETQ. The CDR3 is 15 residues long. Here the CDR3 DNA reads TGCACCAGCAGCTTGGCGTCTAGCGGGGCCTACGAGCAGTACTTC. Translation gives CTSSLASSGAYEQYF.

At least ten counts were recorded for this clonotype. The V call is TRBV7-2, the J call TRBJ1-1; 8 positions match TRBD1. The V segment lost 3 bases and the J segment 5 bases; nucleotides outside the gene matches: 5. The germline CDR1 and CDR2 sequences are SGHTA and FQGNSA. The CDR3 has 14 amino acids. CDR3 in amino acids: CASSFDRGVTEAFF. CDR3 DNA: TGTGCCAGCAGCTTCGACAGGGGCGTAACTGAAGCTTTCTTT.

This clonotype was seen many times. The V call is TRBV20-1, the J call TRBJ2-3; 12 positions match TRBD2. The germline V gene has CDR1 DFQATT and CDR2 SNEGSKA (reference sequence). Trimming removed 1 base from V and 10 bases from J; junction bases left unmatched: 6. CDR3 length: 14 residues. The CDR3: CSARGLAGEEAQYF. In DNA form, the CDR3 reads TGCAGTGCTAGAGGACTAGCGGGGGAGGAGGCGCAGTATTTT.

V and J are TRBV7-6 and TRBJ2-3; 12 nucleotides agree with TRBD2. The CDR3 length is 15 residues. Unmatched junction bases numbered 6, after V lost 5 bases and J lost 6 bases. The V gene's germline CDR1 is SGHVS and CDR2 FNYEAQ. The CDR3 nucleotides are TGTGCCAGCAGCCCCCAGACTAGCGGGGGCGATACGCAGTATTTT. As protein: CASSPQTSGGDTQYF. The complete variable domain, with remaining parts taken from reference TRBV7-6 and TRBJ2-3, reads GAGVSQSPRYKVTKRGQDVALRCDPISGHVSLYWYRQALGQGPEFLTYFNYEAQQDKSGLPNDRFSAERPEGSISTLTIQRTEQRDSAMYRCASSPQTSGGDTQYFGPGTRLTVL.

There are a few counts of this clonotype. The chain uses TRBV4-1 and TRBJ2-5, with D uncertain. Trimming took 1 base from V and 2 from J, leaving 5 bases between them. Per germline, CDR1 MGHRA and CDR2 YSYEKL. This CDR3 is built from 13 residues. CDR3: CASSQALQETQYF. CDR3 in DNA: TGCGCCAGCAGCCAAGCCCTTCAAGAGACCCAGTACTTC.

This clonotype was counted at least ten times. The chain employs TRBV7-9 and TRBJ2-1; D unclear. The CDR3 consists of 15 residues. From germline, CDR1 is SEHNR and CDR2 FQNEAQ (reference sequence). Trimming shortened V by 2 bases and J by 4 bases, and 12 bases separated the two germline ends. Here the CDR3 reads CASSLPGTLYNEQFF. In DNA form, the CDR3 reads TGTGCCAGCAGCTTACCGGGCACGCTTTACAATGAGCAGTTCTTC.

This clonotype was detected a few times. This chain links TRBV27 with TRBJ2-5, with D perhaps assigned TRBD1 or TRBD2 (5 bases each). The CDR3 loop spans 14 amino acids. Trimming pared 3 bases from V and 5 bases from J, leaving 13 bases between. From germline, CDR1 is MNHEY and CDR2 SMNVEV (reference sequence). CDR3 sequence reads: CASSFGASRETQYF. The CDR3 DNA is TGTGCCAGCAGTTTCGGGGCCAGCCGGGAGACCCAGTACTTC.

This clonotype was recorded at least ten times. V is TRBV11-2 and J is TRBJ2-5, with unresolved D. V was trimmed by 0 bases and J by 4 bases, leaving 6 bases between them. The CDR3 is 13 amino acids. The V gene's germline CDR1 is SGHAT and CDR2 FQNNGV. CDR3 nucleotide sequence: TGTGCCAGCAGCTTAGAGTTCCGAGAGACCCAGTACTTC. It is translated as CASSLEFRETQYF.

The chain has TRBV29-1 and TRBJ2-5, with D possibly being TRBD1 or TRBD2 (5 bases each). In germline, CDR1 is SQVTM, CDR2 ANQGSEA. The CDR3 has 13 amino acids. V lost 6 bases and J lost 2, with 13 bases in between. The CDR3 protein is CSVPGQIQETQYF. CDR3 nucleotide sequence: TGCAGCGTGCCGGGGCAGATTCAAGAGACCCAGTACTTC.

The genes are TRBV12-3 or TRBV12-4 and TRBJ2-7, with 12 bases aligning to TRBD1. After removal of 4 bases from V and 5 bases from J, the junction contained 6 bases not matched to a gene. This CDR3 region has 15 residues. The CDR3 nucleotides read TGTGCCAGCAGTTGGGGACAGGGGGCTTTTAACGAGCAGTACTTC. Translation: CASSWGQGAFNEQYF.

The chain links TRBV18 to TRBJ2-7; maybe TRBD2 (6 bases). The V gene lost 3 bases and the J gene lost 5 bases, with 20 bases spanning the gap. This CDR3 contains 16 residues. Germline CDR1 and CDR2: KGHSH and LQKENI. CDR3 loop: CASSPGGIGTPHEQYF. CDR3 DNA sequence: TGTGCCAGCTCACCTGGGGGAATCGGGACTCCCCACGAGCAGTACTTC.

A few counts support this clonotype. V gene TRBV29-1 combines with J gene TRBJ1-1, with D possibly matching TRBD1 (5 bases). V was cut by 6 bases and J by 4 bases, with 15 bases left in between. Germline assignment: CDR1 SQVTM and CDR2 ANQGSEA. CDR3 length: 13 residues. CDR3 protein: CSVASGGRTEAFF. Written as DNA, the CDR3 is TGCAGCGTGGCCAGTGGGGGACGCACTGAAGCTTTCTTT. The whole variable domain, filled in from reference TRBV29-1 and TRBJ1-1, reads SAVISQKPSRDICQRGTSLTIQCQVDSQVTMMFWYRQQPGQSLTLIATANQGSEATYESGFVIDKFPISRPNLTFSTLTVSNMSPEDSSIYLCSVASGGRTEAFFGQGTRLTVV.

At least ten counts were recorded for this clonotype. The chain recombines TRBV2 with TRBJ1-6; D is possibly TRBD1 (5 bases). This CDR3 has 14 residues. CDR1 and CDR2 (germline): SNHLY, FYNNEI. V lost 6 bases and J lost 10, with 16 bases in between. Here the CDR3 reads CASRVAGKGSPLHF. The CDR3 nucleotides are TGTGCCAGCAGGGTGGCAGGGAAGGGATCACCCCTCCACTTT.

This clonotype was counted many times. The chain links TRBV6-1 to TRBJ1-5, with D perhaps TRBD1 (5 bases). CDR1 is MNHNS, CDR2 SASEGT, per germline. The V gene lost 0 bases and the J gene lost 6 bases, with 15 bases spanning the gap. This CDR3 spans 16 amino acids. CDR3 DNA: TGTGCCAGCAGTGAAGCGGTGGAAAATGGGGGTCAGCCCCAGCATTTT. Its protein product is CASSEAVENGGQPQHF.